This T cell receptor beta chain came from a study of control samples from healthy donors and cancer patients. This CDR3 has 14 amino acids. V lost 3 bases, J lost 1 base, and 9 bases lay in between. Germline lookup yields CDR1 KGHSH and CDR2 LQKENI. TCRdb's copy holds only in-frame clones and misses some; the assay was immunoSEQ multiplex PCR. The table shows about 250,000 clones, with around 79% occurring only once. The sequenced sample was PBMCs. The clonotype was recovered from a woman aged 60-75 years with lung cancer. The gene calls are TRBV18 and TRBJ1-1; unclear D gene. The CDR3 loop is CASSPTDKNTEAFF. The CDR3 DNA follows: TGTGCCAGCTCACCTACTGATAAGAACACTGAAGCTTTCTTT.